The subject of this entry is one TCR beta chain. Data came from immunoSEQ multiplex PCR; TCRdb stores just in-frame clones and leaves some out. The data hold approximately 94,000 clones, with about nine tenths observed a single time. The data derive from a study of T cell changes during pregnancy in multiple sclerosis. The sequenced sample was peripheral blood, obtained after pregnancy. The clonotype was recovered from a female donor with multiple sclerosis, enrolled in a pregnancy study.

The DNA for the CDR3 is TGCAGCGTTGATAGGGGGAGCCCAGATACGCAGTATTTT. It encodes CSVDRGSPDTQYF. The chain uses TRBV29-1 and TRBJ2-3, with D possibly TRBD1 on 6 matching bases. There are 13 residues in the CDR3. V lost 3 bases to trimming and J lost 4 bases, with 11 bases between them. Germline V CDR1 and CDR2: SQVTM, ANQGSEA.